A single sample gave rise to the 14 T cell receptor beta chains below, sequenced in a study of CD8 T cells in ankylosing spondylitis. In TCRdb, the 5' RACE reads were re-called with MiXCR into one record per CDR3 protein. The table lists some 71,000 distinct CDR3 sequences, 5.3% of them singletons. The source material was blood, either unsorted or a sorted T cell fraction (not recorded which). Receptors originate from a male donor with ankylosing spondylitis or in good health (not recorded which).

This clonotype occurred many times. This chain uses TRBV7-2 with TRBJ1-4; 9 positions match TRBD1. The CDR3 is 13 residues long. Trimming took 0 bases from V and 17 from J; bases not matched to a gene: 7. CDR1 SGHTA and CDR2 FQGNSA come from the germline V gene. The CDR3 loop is CASSLAGTGPEFF. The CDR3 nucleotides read TGTGCCAGCAGCTTAGCCGGGACAGGGCCCGAATTTTTT.

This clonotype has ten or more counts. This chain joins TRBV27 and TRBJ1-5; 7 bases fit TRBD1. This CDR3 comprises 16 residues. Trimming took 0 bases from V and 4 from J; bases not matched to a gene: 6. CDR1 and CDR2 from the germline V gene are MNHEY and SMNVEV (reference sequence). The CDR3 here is CASSLSARGLNQPQHF. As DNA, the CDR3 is TGTGCCAGCAGTTTATCGGCCAGGGGGTTGAATCAGCCCCAGCATTTT.

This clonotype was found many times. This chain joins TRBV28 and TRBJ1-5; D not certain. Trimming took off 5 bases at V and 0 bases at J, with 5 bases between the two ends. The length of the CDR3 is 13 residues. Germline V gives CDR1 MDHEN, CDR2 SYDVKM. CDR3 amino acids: CASSAFSNQPQHF. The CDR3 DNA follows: TGTGCCAGCAGTGCCTTTAGCAATCAGCCCCAGCATTTT. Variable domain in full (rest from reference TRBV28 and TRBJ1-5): DVKVTQSSRYLVKRTGEKVFLECVQDMDHENMFWYRQDPGLGLRLIYFSYDVKMKEKGDIPEGYSVSREKKERFSLILESASTNQTSMYLCASSAFSNQPQHFGDGTRLSIL.

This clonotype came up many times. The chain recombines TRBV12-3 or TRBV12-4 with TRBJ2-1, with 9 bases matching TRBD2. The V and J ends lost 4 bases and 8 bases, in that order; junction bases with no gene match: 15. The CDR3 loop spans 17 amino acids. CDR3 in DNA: TGTGCCAGCAGTTCCCCCTCGGGCGGGGGGGCTTTGGATGAGCAGTTCTTC. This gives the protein CASSSPSGGGALDEQFF.

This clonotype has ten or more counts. For the CDR3, the DNA is TGTGCCAGCAGCTCCTCCAGCCGGGTCTGGGAGACCCAGTACTTC. Amino acids: CASSSSSRVWETQYF. This chain uses TRBV7-1 with TRBJ2-5; no definite D call. TRBV7-1 is labeled an ORF, and its function is uncertain. The CDR3 has 15 amino acids. Between the trimmed V and J ends, which lost 3 bases and 5 bases, there was a span of 16 bases.

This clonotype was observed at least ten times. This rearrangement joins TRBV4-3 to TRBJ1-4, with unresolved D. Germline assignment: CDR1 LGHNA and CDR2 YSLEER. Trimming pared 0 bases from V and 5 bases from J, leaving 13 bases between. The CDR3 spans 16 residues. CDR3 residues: CASSQEAGKSNEKLFF. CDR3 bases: TGCGCCAGCAGCCAAGAGGCGGGAAAATCGAATGAAAAACTGTTTTTT.

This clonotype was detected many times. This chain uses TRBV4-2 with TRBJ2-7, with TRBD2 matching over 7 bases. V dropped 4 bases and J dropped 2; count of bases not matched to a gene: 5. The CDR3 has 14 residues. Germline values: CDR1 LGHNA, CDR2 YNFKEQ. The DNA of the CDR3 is TGTGCCAGCAGCCCCCGGGACTATACCTACGAGCAGTACTTC. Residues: CASSPRDYTYEQYF.

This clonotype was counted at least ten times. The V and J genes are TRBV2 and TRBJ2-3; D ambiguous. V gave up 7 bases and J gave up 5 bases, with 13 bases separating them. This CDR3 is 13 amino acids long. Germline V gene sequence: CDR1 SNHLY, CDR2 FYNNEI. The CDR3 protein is CASTRTALDTQYF. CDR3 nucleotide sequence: TGTGCCAGCACCAGGACGGCCTTAGATACGCAGTATTTT.

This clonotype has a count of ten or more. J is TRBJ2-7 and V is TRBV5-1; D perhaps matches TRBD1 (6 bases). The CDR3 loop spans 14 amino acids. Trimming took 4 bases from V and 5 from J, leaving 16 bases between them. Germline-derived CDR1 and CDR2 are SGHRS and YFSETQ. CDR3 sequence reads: CASSPKQGAHEQYF. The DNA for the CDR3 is TGCGCCAGCAGCCCAAAACAGGGTGCCCACGAGCAGTACTTC.

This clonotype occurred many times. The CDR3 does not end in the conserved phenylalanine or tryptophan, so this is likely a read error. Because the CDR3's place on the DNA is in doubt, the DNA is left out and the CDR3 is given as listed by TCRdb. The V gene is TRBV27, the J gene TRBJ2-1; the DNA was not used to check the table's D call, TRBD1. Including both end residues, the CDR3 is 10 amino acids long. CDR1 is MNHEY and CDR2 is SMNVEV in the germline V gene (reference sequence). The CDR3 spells CASSLSGGPA.

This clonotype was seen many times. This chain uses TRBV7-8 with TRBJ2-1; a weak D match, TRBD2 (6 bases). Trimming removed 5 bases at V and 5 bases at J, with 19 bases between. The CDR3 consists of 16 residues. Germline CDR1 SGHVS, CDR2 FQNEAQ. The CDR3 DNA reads TGTGCCAGCAGCGCCACGGACCAAACGGGGGACAATGAGCAGTTCTTC. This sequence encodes CASSATDQTGDNEQFF. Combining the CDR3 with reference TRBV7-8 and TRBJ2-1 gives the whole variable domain GAGVSQSPRYKVAKRGQDVALRCDPISGHVSLFWYQQALGQGPEFLTYFQNEAQLDKSGLPSDRFFAERPEGSVSTLKIQRTQQEDSAVYLCASSATDQTGDNEQFFGPGTRLTVL.

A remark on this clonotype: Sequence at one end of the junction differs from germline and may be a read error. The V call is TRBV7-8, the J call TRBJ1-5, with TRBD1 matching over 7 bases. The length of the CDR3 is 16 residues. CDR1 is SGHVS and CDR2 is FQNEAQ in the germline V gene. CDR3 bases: TGTGCCGGCAGCTTAGGGGCAGGGGGAATCAATCAGCCCCAGCATTTC. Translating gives CAGSLGAGGINQPQHF.

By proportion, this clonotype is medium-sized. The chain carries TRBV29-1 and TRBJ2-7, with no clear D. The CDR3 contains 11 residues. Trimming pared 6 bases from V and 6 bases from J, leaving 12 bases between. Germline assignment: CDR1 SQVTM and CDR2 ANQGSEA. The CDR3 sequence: CSVAGGFEQYF. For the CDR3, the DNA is TGCAGCGTCGCCGGCGGATTCGAGCAGTACTTC.

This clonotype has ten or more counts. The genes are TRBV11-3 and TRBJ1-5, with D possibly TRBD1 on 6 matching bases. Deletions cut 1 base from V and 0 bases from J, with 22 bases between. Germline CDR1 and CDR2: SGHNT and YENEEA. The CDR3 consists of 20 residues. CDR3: CASSLVVLDRPNRSNQPQHF. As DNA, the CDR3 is TGTGCCAGCAGCTTAGTAGTTTTGGACAGACCGAACCGTAGCAATCAGCCCCAGCATTTT.